A single TCR beta chain is shown here with its context. Deletions cut 4 bases from V and 3 bases from J, with 10 bases between. Germline CDR1 and CDR2: MNHNS and SASEGT. The CDR3 consists of 13 residues. The PCR was carried out with 60 Vbeta primers and 13 Jbeta primers. Produced via immunoSEQ multiplex PCR; TCRdb's table is partial and in-frame only. The sample lists more than 150,000 clones, 82% occurring once. The data are from a study of cytomegalovirus exposure and HLA in healthy donors. Material for sequencing was PBMCs. This clonotype was sampled from a woman aged 50 to 65 in good health and CMV-seropositive. The chain uses TRBV6-1 and TRBJ2-7; D unresolved. The CDR3 coding sequence is TGTGCCAGCAGTGGGATTCGACACTACGAGCAGTACTTC. Protein: CASSGIRHYEQYF.